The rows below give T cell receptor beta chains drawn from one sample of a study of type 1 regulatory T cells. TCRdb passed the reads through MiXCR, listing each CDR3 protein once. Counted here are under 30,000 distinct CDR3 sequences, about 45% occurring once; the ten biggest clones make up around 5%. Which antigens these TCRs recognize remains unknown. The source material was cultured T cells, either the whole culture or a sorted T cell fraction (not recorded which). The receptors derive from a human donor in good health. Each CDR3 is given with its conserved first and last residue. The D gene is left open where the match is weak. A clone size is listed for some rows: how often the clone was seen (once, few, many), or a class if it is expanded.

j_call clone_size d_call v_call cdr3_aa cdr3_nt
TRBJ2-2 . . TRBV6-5 CASIRQGGAGELFF TGTGCCAGTATCCGACAGGGAGGAGCCGGGGAGCTGTTTTTT
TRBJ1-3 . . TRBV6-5 CASSYGPYGNTIYF TGTGCCAGCAGTTACGGGCCTTACGGAAACACCATATATTTT
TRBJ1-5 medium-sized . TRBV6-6 CASTVQNQPQHF TGTGCCAGCACCGTACAAAATCAGCCCCAGCATTTT
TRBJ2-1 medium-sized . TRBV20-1 CSARDRGGGQRYNEQFF TGCAGTGCTAGAGATAGAGGGGGGGGTCAACGCTACAATGAGCAGTTCTTC
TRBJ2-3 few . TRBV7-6 CASRSDTDTQYF TGTGCCAGCAGATCAGACACAGATACGCAGTATTTT
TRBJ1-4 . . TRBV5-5 CASSLEGLNEKLFF TGTGCCAGCAGCTTGGAAGGGCTTAATGAAAAACTGTTTTTT
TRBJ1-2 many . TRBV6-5 CASSRDGAYYGYTF TGTGCCAGCAGTAGAGACGGGGCCTACTATGGCTACACCTTC
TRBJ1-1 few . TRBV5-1 CASRRGVLNTEAFF TGCGCCAGCAGACGAGGGGTTTTGAACACTGAAGCTTTCTTT
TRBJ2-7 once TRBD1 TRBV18 CASSQGQNYEQYF TGTGCCAGCTCACAGGGACAGAACTACGAGCAGTACTTC
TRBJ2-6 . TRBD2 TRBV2 CASSRGLAKGANVLTF TGTGCCAGCAGTCGGGGACTAGCGAAAGGGGCCAACGTCCTGACTTTC
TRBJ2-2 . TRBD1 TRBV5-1 CASSLTGTGNTGELFF TGCGCCAGCAGCTTGACCGGGACAGGCAACACCGGGGAGCTGTTTTTT
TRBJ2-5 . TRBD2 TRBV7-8 CASSSREGQETQYF TGTGCCAGCAGCTCGAGGGAGGGGCAAGAGACCCAGTACTTC
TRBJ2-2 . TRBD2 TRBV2 CASSSGGQGGELFF TGTGCCAGCTCCAGCGGGGGACAAGGCGGGGAGCTGTTTTTT
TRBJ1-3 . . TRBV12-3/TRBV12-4 CASSSWFRGQGNTIYF TGTGCCAGCAGCAGTTGGTTTAGGGGCCAAGGAAACACCATATATTTT
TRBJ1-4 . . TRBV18 CASSSGVGTATNEKLFF TGTGCCAGCTCATCTGGGGTCGGCACTGCAACTAATGAAAAACTGTTTTTT
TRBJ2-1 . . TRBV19 CVSNPQGLPYNEQFF TGTGTCAGTAACCCCCAGGGGTTACCCTACAATGAGCAGTTCTTC
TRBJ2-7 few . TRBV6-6 CASKGFYEQYF TGTGCCAGCAAGGGCTTCTACGAGCAGTACTTC
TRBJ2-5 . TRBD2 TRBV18 CASSPQRGGGTYETQYF TGTGCCAGCTCACCACAGCGCGGCGGGGGTACATATGAGACCCAGTACTTC
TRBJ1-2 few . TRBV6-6 CASSSPERGEYYGYTF TGTGCCAGCAGTTCTCCCGAGAGGGGGGAGTACTATGGCTACACCTTC
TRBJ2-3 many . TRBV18 CASSPPGQGIAATQYF TGTGCCAGCTCACCACCGGGACAAGGAATTGCGGCTACGCAGTATTTT
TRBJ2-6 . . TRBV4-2 CASSHSTWAPGANVLTF TGTGCCAGCAGCCACTCGACATGGGCCCCTGGGGCCAACGTCCTGACTTTC
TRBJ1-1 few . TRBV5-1 CASSLTVNTEAFF TGCGCCAGCAGCTTAACAGTGAACACTGAAGCTTTCTTT
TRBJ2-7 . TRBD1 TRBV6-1 CASRDRGRVSYEQYF TGTGCCAGCAGGGACAGGGGGCGCGTTTCCTACGAGCAGTACTTC
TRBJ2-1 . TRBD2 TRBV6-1 CASSERTSGVNEQFF TGTGCCAGCAGTGAAAGGACTAGCGGGGTCAATGAGCAGTTCTTC
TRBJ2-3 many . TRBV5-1 CASSLRDTQYF TGCGCCAGCAGCTTGAGAGATACGCAGTATTTT
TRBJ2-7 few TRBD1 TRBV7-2 CASSLSGDRASYEQYF TGTGCCAGCAGCTTATCCGGGGACAGGGCCTCCTACGAGCAGTACTTC
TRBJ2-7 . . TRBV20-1 CSARGGVRGEQYF TGCAGTGCTAGAGGAGGGGTCAGAGGCGAGCAGTACTTC
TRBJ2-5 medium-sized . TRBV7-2 CASSLRGAGETQYF TGTGCCAGCAGCTTAAGGGGGGCAGGGGAGACCCAGTACTTC
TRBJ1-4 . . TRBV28 CASSLSVGKLFF TGTGCCAGCAGTTTATCGGTCGGGAAACTGTTTTTT
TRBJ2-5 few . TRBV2 CASTLEETQYF TGTGCCAGCACCCTCGAAGAGACCCAGTACTTC
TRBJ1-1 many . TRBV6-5 CASRPRSGLNTEAFF TGTGCCAGCAGACCTCGTTCAGGACTCAACACTGAAGCTTTCTTT
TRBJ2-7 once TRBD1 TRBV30 CAWSVRVTGGYEQYF TGTGCCTGGAGTGTACGGGTGACAGGGGGCTACGAGCAGTACTTC
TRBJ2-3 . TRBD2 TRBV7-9 CASGAARGADTQYF TGTGCCAGCGGCGCGGCCCGGGGGGCAGATACGCAGTATTTT
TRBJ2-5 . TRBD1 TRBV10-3 CATHDREETQYF TGTGCCACCCACGACAGGGAAGAGACCCAGTACTTC
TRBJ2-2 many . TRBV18 CASSPFRQGGTGELFF TGTGCCAGCTCGCCCTTCCGACAGGGAGGCACCGGGGAGCTGTTTTTT
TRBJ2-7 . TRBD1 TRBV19 CASSPWDSDEQYF TGTGCCAGTAGTCCCTGGGACAGCGACGAGCAGTACTTC
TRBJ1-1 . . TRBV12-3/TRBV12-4 CASSLRLLNTEAFF TGTGCCAGCAGTTTGCGGCTATTGAACACTGAAGCTTTCTTT
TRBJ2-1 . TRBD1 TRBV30 CAWTLDRGLSYNEQFF TGTGCCTGGACCCTCGACAGGGGTCTCTCCTACAATGAGCAGTTCTTC
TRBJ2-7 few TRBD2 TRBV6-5 CASSYSRFRVLGLAGEHEQYF TGTGCCAGCAGTTACTCGAGGTTCAGAGTGTTGGGACTAGCGGGGGAACACGAGCAGTACTTC
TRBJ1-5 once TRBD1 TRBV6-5 CASRPGQGAQPQHF TGTGCCAGCAGACCTGGACAGGGGGCACAGCCCCAGCATTTT
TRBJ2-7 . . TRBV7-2 CASSSTPGLGYEQYF TGTGCCAGCAGCTCAACGCCGGGACTTGGCTACGAGCAGTACTTC
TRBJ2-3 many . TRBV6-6 CASSYNGGLSTDTQYF TGTGCCAGCAGTTACAACGGGGGGCTCAGCACAGATACGCAGTATTTT
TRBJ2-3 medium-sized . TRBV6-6 CASSPRVADTQYF TGTGCCAGCAGCCCCCGGGTGGCAGATACGCAGTATTTT
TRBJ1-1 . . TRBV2 CASREVGTAFF TGTGCCAGCAGGGAGGTGGGGACAGCTTTCTTT
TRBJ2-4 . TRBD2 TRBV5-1 CASSSWFSGGQNIQYF TGCGCCAGCAGCTCTTGGTTTAGCGGGGGGCAAAACATTCAGTACTTC
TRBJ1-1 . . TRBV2 CARRETGFIEAFF TGTGCCAGGCGGGAAACAGGGTTTATTGAAGCTTTCTTT
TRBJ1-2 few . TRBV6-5 CASSPILMGYGYTF TGTGCCAGCAGTCCCATCCTCATGGGCTATGGCTACACCTTC
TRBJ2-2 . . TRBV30 CAWSRKNRGTTGELFF TGTGCCTGGAGTAGAAAGAATAGGGGGACCACCGGGGAGCTGTTTTTT